This TCR beta chain was sequenced for a study of blood T cells in healthy people across ages. Study-wide findings and caveats: Diversity estimated from one million T cells was considered an underestimate.

In its sample, this clonotype was seen many times. Antigen specificity is unknown. A second roughly 7 to 11 cycle PCR used barcoded and J-beta primers. TCRdb independently ran MiXCR on the 5' RACE reads; one entry per CDR3 protein. The sample yields around 650,000 distinct CDR3 sequences, about 30% seen once. CDR1 is LGHNA, CDR2 YNFKEQ, per germline. The CDR3 is 16 residues long. Trimming removed 1 base from V and 6 bases from J, with 16 bases in between. The V gene is TRBV4-2, the J gene TRBJ2-1; D may be TRBD2 (5 bases). Sample: blood. The sequence was obtained from a woman aged 80 or over in good health. The DNA for the CDR3 is TGTGCCAGCAGCCAAGCAACGCCGGGGTACGGCAATGAGCAGTTCTTC. Amino acids: CASSQATPGYGNEQFF.